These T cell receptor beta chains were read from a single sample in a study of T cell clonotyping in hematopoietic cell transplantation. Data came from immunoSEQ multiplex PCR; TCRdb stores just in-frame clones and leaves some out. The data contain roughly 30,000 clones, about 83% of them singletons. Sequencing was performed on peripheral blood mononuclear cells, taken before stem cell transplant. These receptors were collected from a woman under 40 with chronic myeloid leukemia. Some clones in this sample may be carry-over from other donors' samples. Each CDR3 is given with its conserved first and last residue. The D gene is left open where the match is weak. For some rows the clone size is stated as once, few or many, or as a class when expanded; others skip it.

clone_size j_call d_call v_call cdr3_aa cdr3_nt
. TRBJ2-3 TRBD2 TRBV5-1 CASSRSGGSTDTQYF TGCGCCAGCAGCAGAAGCGGGGGTAGCACAGATACGCAGTATTTT
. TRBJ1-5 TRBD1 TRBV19 CASSIDRDRERPNQPQHF TGTGCCAGTAGTATAGACCGGGACAGGGAGAGGCCCAATCAGCCCCAGCATTTT
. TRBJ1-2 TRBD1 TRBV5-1 CASSSETGVGYTF TGCGCCAGCAGTTCAGAAACAGGGGTAGGCTACACCTTC
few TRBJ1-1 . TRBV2 CASSTLWTEAFF TGTGCCAGCAGTACCCTCTGGACTGAAGCTTTCTTT
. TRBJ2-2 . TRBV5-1 CASRRTVSNTGELFF TGCGCCAGCAGGAGGACAGTTAGTAACACCGGGGAGCTGTTTTTT
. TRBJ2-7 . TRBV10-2 CASSPPGKNDEQYF TGCGCCAGCAGTCCCCCAGGAAAAAATGACGAGCAGTACTTC
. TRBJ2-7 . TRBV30 CAWGGMGGGEQYF TGTGCCTGGGGGGGAATGGGAGGCGGCGAGCAGTACTTC
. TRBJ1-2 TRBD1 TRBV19 CASDGQGGYGYTF TGTGCCAGTGACGGACAGGGAGGTTATGGCTACACCTTC
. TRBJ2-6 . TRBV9 CASSVRGPGANVLTF TGTGCCAGCAGCGTTCGGGGGCCTGGGGCCAACGTCCTGACTTTC
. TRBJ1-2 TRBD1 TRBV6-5 CASTTGQGKSGGYTF TGTGCCAGCACCACGGGACAGGGGAAGAGCGGTGGCTACACCTTC
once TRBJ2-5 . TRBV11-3 CASSFVETQYF TGTGCCAGCAGCTTCGTCGAGACCCAGTACTTC
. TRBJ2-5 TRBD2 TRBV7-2 CASSLGLAGVETQYF TGTGCCAGCAGCTTAGGACTAGCGGGGGTTGAGACCCAGTACTTC
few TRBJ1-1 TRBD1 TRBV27 CASSQRQGVNTEAFF TGTGCCAGCAGTCAGAGACAGGGAGTAAACACTGAAGCTTTCTTT
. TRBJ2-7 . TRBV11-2 CASSLEVTEYEQYF TGTGCCAGCAGCTTGGAGGTCACCGAATACGAGCAGTACTTC
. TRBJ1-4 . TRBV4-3 CASSQDSAYWREKLFF TGCGCCAGCAGCCAAGACTCGGCCTACTGGCGGGAAAAACTGTTTTTT
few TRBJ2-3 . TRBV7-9 CASSSSRSTDTQYF TGTGCCAGCAGCTCCTCCCGAAGCACAGATACGCAGTATTTT
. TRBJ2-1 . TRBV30 CAWGDTARGYNEQFF TGTGCCTGGGGGGACACGGCGCGAGGGTACAATGAGCAGTTCTTC
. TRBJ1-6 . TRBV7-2 CASSFDSPLHF TGTGCCAGCAGCTTTGATTCACCCCTCCACTTT
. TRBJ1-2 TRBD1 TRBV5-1 CASSYPGTGNGYTF TGCGCCAGCAGCTACCCCGGGACAGGGAATGGCTACACCTTC
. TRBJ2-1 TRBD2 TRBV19 CASSIRGVFEQFF TGTGCCAGTAGTATACGGGGGGTCTTTGAGCAGTTCTTC
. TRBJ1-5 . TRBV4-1 CASSVNRDSNQPQHF TGCGCCAGCAGCGTTAACCGGGACAGCAATCAGCCCCAGCATTTT
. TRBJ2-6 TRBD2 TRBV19 CASSRLLAGAGANVLTF TGTGCCAGTAGTCGTCTCCTAGCGGGGGCTGGGGCCAACGTCCTGACTTTC
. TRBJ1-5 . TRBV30 CAWSVGPGGYQPQHF TGTGCCTGGAGTGTTGGTCCTGGCGGTTATCAGCCCCAGCATTTT
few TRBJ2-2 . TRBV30 CAWAKRVTGELFF TGTGCCTGGGCAAAGCGGGTCACCGGGGAGCTGTTTTTT
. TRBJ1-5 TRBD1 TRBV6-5 CASSPTGNGGQPQHF TGTGCCAGCAGCCCGACAGGGAACGGCGGTCAGCCCCAGCATTTT
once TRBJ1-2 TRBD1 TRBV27 CASSVTGGPGYTF TGTGCCAGCAGTGTGACAGGGGGACCTGGCTACACCTTC
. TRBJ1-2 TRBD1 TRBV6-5 CASSQQGASYGYTF TGTGCCAGCAGTCAACAGGGGGCGAGCTATGGCTACACCTTC
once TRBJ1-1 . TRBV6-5 CASRFTGETEAFF TGTGCCAGCAGATTCACAGGAGAGACTGAAGCTTTCTTT
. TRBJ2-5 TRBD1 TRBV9 CASSATGERETQYF TGTGCCAGCAGCGCGACAGGGGAAAGGGAGACCCAGTACTTC
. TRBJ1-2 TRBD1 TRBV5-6 CASSVDRGNYGYTF TGTGCCAGCAGCGTGGACAGGGGGAACTATGGCTACACCTTC
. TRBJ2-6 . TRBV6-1 CATPRRSGANVLTF TGTGCAACCCCTCGGCGCTCTGGGGCCAACGTCCTGACTTTC
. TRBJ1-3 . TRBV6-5 CASSYSVGLEGSTIYF TGTGCCAGCAGTTACTCTGTAGGGTTAGAGGGAAGCACCATATATTTT
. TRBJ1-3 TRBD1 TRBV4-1 CASSQDPEGGLGNTIYF TGCGCCAGCAGCCAAGACCCCGAAGGGGGCCTTGGAAACACCATATATTTT
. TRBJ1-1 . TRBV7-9 CASSLVGEAFF TGTGCCAGCAGCTTGGTAGGAGAAGCTTTCTTT
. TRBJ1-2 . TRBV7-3 CASSLGTLNYGYTF TGTGCCAGCAGCTTAGGGACACTTAACTATGGCTACACCTTC
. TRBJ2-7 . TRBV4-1 CASSQVQGSSYEQYF TGCGCCAGCAGCCAAGTACAGGGAAGCTCCTACGAGCAGTACTTC
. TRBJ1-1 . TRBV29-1 CSAQRMQGRAEAFF TGCAGCGCACAACGGATGCAGGGACGGGCTGAAGCTTTCTTT
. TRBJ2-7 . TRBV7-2 CASSDGTFHEQYF TGTGCCAGCAGCGACGGGACATTCCACGAGCAGTACTTC
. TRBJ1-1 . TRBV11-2 CASSGQSNEAFF TGTGCCAGCAGCGGACAGTCGAATGAAGCTTTCTTT
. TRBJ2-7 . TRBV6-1 CASSEKGLSDEQYF TGTGCCAGCAGTGAAAAGGGACTTTCGGACGAGCAGTACTTC
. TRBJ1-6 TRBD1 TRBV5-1 CASSPDRGRDSPLHF TGCGCCAGCAGCCCAGACAGGGGCAGGGATTCACCCCTCCACTTT
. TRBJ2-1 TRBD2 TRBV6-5 CASSYGAGGPYEQFF TGTGCCAGCAGTTACGGTGCGGGGGGGCCCTATGAGCAGTTCTTC
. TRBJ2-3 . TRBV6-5 CASKTPNPTDTQYF TGTGCCAGTAAAACCCCTAACCCGACAGATACGCAGTATTTT
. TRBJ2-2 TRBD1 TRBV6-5 CAAAGQGSTGELFF TGTGCCGCCGCGGGACAGGGGAGCACCGGGGAGCTGTTTTTT
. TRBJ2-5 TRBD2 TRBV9 CASSPGLAGASGETQYF TGTGCCAGCAGTCCGGGACTAGCGGGGGCTTCGGGAGAGACCCAGTACTTC
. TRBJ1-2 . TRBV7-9 CATQAFSNYGYTF TGTGCCACCCAGGCGTTTTCTAACTATGGCTACACCTTC
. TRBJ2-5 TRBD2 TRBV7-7 CASSLNRLAGGMETQYF TGTGCCAGCAGCTTAAACCGACTAGCGGGGGGGATGGAGACCCAGTACTTC
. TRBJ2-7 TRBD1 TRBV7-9 CASSSSGTGPLSSYEQYF TGTGCCAGCAGCTCTTCCGGGACAGGGCCACTTAGCTCCTACGAGCAGTACTTC
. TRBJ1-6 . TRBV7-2 CASRSSGGRANSPLHF TGTGCCAGCAGGTCCAGCGGGGGGCGAGCTAATTCACCCCTCCACTTT
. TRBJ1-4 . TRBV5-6 CASSRVGEKLFF TGTGCCAGCAGCCGCGTGGGGGAAAAACTGTTTTTT
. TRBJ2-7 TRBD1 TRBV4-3 CASSRQTGYSYEQYF TGCGCCAGCAGCCGGCAGACAGGGTACTCCTACGAGCAGTACTTC
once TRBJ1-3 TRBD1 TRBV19 CASGNRGRLYGNTIYF TGTGCCAGTGGAAACAGGGGGCGCTTGTATGGAAACACCATATATTTT
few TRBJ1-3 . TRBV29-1 CSVVRGGYGNTIYF TGCAGCGTGGTGCGGGGAGGTTATGGAAACACCATATATTTT